A single sample is the source of the 18 T cell receptor beta chains below, sequenced in a study of blood T cell repertoires in COVID-19. Measured with immunoSEQ multiplex PCR; TCRdb has only the in-frame clones, and not every one. The sample contains roughly 300,000 clones, approximately 89% of which appear only once. What was sequenced was peripheral blood. Source of these receptors: a woman in her forties or fifties who had recovered from COVID-19.

This clone is a singleton in its sample. The chain recombines TRBV6-1 with TRBJ2-1, with 16 bases that match TRBD2. Unmatched junction bases numbered 11, after V lost 4 bases and J lost 2 bases. This CDR3 region has 20 residues. From germline, CDR1 is MNHNS and CDR2 SASEGT. The CDR3 DNA reads as TGTGCCAGCAGTGCGGAGGGACTAGCGGGGGGGCAGGGCGCCTACAATGAGCAGTTCTTC. Its translation: CASSAEGLAGGQGAYNEQFF.

The chain recombines TRBV6-5 with TRBJ1-2; the match to TRBD1 covers 10 bases. CDR3 size: 13 residues. Germline values: CDR1 MNHEY, CDR2 SVGAGI. V lost 6 bases and J lost 6; bases outside the gene matches: 4. The CDR3 is CASRKTGGDGYTF. Written as DNA, the CDR3 is TGTGCCAGCAGGAAGACAGGGGGCGATGGCTACACCTTC.

The chain uses TRBV6-6 and TRBJ1-3; 8 bases align to TRBD1. Germline values: CDR1 MNHNY, CDR2 SVGAGI (reference sequence). The V segment lost 4 bases and the J segment 2 bases; nucleotides outside the gene matches: 4. The CDR3 length is 15 residues. CDR3 sequence: CASSSVQGAGNTIYF. The DNA of the CDR3 is TGTGCCAGCAGTTCGGTACAGGGGGCTGGAAACACCATATATTTT.

This clone is a singleton in its sample. The J gene is TRBJ2-3, the V gene TRBV19; no firm D call. Looked up from germline, CDR1 is LNHDA and CDR2 is SQIVND (reference sequence). The CDR3 is 12 residues long. Trimming left V 8 bases short and J 7 bases short, with 13 bases between. The CDR3 sequence is CASRQDRNTQYF. Here the CDR3 DNA reads TGTGCCAGTCGACAAGATCGGAATACGCAGTATTTT.

This chain joins TRBV18 and TRBJ1-5; no reliable D call. Per the germline V gene, CDR1 is KGHSH and CDR2 is LQKENI. V was shortened by 5 bases and J by 4 bases, with 6 bases between the two germline ends. The CDR3 has 12 amino acids. For the CDR3, the DNA is TGTGCCAGCTCAACTTTTAATCAGCCCCAGCATTTT. Protein product: CASSTFNQPQHF.

The rearrangement joins TRBV2 to TRBJ2-7; D is perhaps TRBD1 (6 bases). V gave up 6 bases and J gave up 1 base, with 13 bases separating them. The CDR3 sequence is 14 residues long. Germline V gene data show CDR1 as SNHLY and CDR2 as FYNNEI. The DNA for the CDR3 is TGTGCCAGCAGACACCGGGACAAGTCCTACGAGCAGTACTTC. This gives the protein CASRHRDKSYEQYF.

This clone is a singleton in its sample. The J gene is TRBJ1-1, the V gene TRBV11-2, with D maybe TRBD1 (5 bases). The V gene lost 3 bases and the J gene lost 7 bases, with 12 bases spanning the gap. This CDR3 region has 13 residues. The germline gives CDR1 SGHAT, CDR2 FQNNGV. This chain's CDR3 is CASSFTGSLEAFF. CDR3 nucleotides: TGTGCCAGCAGCTTCACAGGTTCCCTTGAAGCTTTCTTT.

The chain couples TRBV6-5 to TRBJ2-7, with 7 positions matching TRBD1. V lost 6 bases, J lost 4 bases, and 9 bases stayed unmatched. The CDR3 extends over 14 amino acids. CDR1 and CDR2 from the germline V gene are MNHEY and SVGAGI. CDR3: CASSQGQRFYEQYF. CDR3 sequence (DNA): TGTGCCAGCAGCCAGGGACAGCGTTTTTACGAGCAGTACTTC.

V and J are TRBV7-9 and TRBJ1-3; D unresolved. This CDR3 comprises 15 residues. The germline V gene encodes CDR1 SEHNR and CDR2 FQNEAQ (reference sequence). With 1 base removed from V and 8 bases from J, the gap between germline ends came to 15 bases. The CDR3 is CASSLDGSIGDTIYF. As DNA, the CDR3 is TGTGCCAGCAGCTTAGACGGGTCCATCGGCGACACCATATATTTT.

This chain uses TRBV7-2 with TRBJ1-3; D perhaps matches TRBD1 (5 bases). The ends were cut back, 1 base at V and 7 bases at J, with 8 bases in the middle. The germline CDR1 and CDR2 sequences are SGHTA and FQGNSA. The CDR3 totals 13 residues. CDR3 sequence: CASSLGTKNTIYF. CDR3 nucleotide sequence: TGTGCCAGCAGCTTAGGGACAAAGAACACCATATATTTT.

The chain couples TRBV28 to TRBJ1-4, with 7 nucleotides matching TRBD1. In germline, CDR1 is MDHEN, CDR2 SYDVKM. Trimming cost V 6 bases and J 0 bases; bases outside gene matches: 10. The CDR3 has 17 residues. CDR3 in DNA: TGTGCCAGCAGGACATTCGGACAGGCCGCAACTAATGAAAAACTGTTTTTT. It yields the protein CASRTFGQAATNEKLFF.

The chain combines TRBV6-5 with TRBJ1-1, with D hard to call. The germline V and J ends were trimmed by 2 bases and 0 bases, with 10 bases remaining between them. Germline V gene data show CDR1 as MNHEY and CDR2 as SVGAGI. This CDR3 spans 15 amino acids. In nucleotides, the CDR3 is TGTGCCAGCAGTTACCAGGCCCTCATGAACACTGAAGCTTTCTTT. It is translated as CASSYQALMNTEAFF.

On this clone: Additional DNA sequences in this sample encode the identical CDR3. V usage is TRBV21-1 and J usage is TRBJ1-1. TRBV21-1 is flagged as a pseudogene. CDR3 length: 14 residues. The CDR3 spells CASSKGRVNTEAFF. DNA of the CDR3: TGTGCCAGCAGCAAAGGACGGGTGAACACTGAAGCTTTCTTT.

The chain has TRBV11-1 and TRBJ1-2, with D perhaps TRBD1 (5 bases). Germline CDR1 is SGHAT and CDR2 is FQDESV (reference sequence). The CDR3 is made up of 15 amino acids. The ends were cut back, 5 bases at V and 5 bases at J, with 18 bases in the middle. CDR3 bases: TGTGCCAGCAGCGTGAAGATGGGGGGTTCATATGGCTACACCTTC. Translated, it gives CASSVKMGGSYGYTF. Variable domain in full (rest from reference TRBV11-1 and TRBJ1-2): EAEVAQSPRYKITEKSQAVAFWCDPISGHATLYWYRQILGQGPELLVQFQDESVVDDSQLPKDRFSAERLKGVDSTLKIQPAELGDSAMYLCASSVKMGGSYGYTFGSGTRLTVV.

The chain recombines TRBV7-2 with TRBJ2-1, with a weak D call TRBD1 (5 bases). Trimming removed 5 bases at V and 8 bases at J, with 13 bases between. The CDR3 runs 13 residues. CDR1 SGHTA and CDR2 FQGNSA come from the germline V gene. CDR3 bases: TGTGCCAGCAGCCTTCAGGGTGACGATGAGCAGTTCTTC. This sequence encodes CASSLQGDDEQFF.

The chain links TRBV10-3 to TRBJ2-3; 13 bases align to TRBD2. The CDR3 consists of 15 residues. Germline V gene lookup returns CDR1 ENHRY and CDR2 SYGVKD. The junction had 4 bases not matched to a gene; V was cut back by 5 bases and J by 5 bases. The CDR3 region is CAISLLAGGEDTQYF. The CDR3 DNA sequence: TGTGCCATCAGTTTACTAGCGGGAGGGGAAGATACGCAGTATTTT.

The chain combines TRBV6-5 with TRBJ1-2; the match to TRBD1 covers 11 bases. Germline CDR1 reads MNHEY; CDR2 reads SVGAGI. J lost 8 bases, V lost 8 bases, and 13 bases had no gene match. The length of the CDR3 is 15 residues. This CDR3 reads CASVSWTGGAGGYTF. As DNA, the CDR3 is TGTGCCAGCGTCTCCTGGACAGGGGGCGCAGGGGGCTACACCTTC.

J is TRBJ1-5 and V is TRBV7-9, with 7 bases lining up with TRBD1. Germline CDR1 SEHNR, CDR2 FQNEAQ (reference sequence). This CDR3 is built from 13 residues. J was trimmed by 4 bases and V by 4 bases; bases with no gene match: 1. The CDR3, as DNA: TGTGCCAGCAGCTGGGACAGAAATCAGCCCCAGCATTTT. Translated: CASSWDRNQPQHF.